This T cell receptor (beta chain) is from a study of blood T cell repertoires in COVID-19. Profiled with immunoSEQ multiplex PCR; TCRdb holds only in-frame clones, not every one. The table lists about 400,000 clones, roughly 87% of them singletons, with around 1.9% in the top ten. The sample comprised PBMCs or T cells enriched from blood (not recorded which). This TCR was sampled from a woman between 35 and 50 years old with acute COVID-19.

CDR3 in amino acids: CASSYPRDREIYGYTF. The DNA for the CDR3 is TGTGCCAGCAGTTACCCCAGGGACAGGGAAATCTATGGCTACACCTTC. The chain joins TRBV6-5 to TRBJ1-2; 9 positions agree with TRBD1. The CDR3 covers 16 residues. Germline V gene data show CDR1 as MNHEY and CDR2 as SVGAGI. J was trimmed by 4 bases and V by 2 bases; bases with no gene match: 8.